Reported below is one TCR beta chain. Its antigen remains unidentified. The data stem from a study of T-cell reconstitution after alpha-beta-depleted transplantation in children. This CDR3 is built from 15 residues. Germline loops: CDR1 DFQATT, CDR2 SNEGSKA (reference sequence). Trimming left V 4 bases short and J 2 bases short, with 15 bases between. Points from the study as a whole: T-cell numbers and diversity, one year after transplant, stemmed largely from T cells that were newly produced.

This sample's TCRbeta library carried unique molecular identifier barcodes. TCRdb re-called the PCR reads through MiXCR, storing one row per CDR3 protein. There are about a million distinct CDR3 sequences in the sample; about 30% occur only once, and over 25% lies in the top ten. The source material was PBMCs, mostly from graft donor cells, sampled 360 days after TCRalphabeta/CD19-depleted stem cell transplant. V is TRBV20-1 and J is TRBJ2-1; D is possibly TRBD1 (6 bases). The clonotype comes from a boy less than two years old who had a stem cell transplant for SCID, so the T cells may come from the graft donor. The CDR3 region has the DNA TGCAGTGCTAAATTGGGGCAGGGGCCCTACAATGAGCAGTTCTTC. Translated: CSAKLGQGPYNEQFF.